This T cell receptor (beta chain) originates from a study of cytomegalovirus exposure and HLA in healthy donors. This clone was recorded a few times. Its antigen is still unknown. Amplification used 60 Vbeta primers and 13 Jbeta primers. Libraries were prepared by immunoSEQ multiplex PCR; TCRdb keeps only in-frame clonotypes and omits some of them. The data show some 150,000 clones, with 74% seen just once and 4.3% held by the top ten. The germline V gene encodes CDR1 SGDLS and CDR2 YYNGEE. This CDR3 is built from 18 residues. The junction had 9 bases not matched to a gene; V was cut back by 0 bases and J by 5 bases. Findings and limits, study-wide: It was taken for granted in presence/absence analyses that sequencing depth across donors was roughly uniform.

The chain is built from TRBV9 and TRBJ2-1; TRBD2 matches at 12 bases. The sequence was obtained from a man aged 18 to 30 in good health and CMV-seropositive. The specimen was PBMCs. CDR3: CASSVAPLAGGPDNEQFF. In DNA, the CDR3 is TGTGCCAGCAGCGTAGCCCCGCTAGCGGGAGGGCCGGACAATGAGCAGTTCTTC.